This T cell receptor (beta chain) originates from a study of T-cell memory formation after mild COVID-19. Looking at the study overall: Largely, TCR clusters stayed within a single donor.

Findings of the study overall: Clones contracting across day 15 to 85 had a balanced CD4/CD8 profile; later expanding clones leaned CD4+.

TCRdb analysed the 5' RACE reads with MiXCR anew, one entry per CDR3 protein. This table has roughly 150,000 distinct CDR3 sequences, roughly 14% appearing once. Points on this clonotype: Its antigen remains unidentified.

V was cut by 9 bases and J by 2 bases, with 9 bases left in between. The CDR3 totals 12 residues. From germline, CDR1 is SEHNR and CDR2 FQNEAQ (reference sequence). The V call is TRBV7-9, the J call TRBJ2-3; D gene uncertain. The sample was PBMCs or a T cell subset sorted from them (not recorded which). This receptor was identified in an adult woman who had mild COVID-19 (a few samples of this study predate the infection). Cell type and time point are not known. The CDR3 spells CARRGDTDTQYF. DNA for the CDR3: TGTGCCAGAAGAGGAGACACAGATACGCAGTATTTT.